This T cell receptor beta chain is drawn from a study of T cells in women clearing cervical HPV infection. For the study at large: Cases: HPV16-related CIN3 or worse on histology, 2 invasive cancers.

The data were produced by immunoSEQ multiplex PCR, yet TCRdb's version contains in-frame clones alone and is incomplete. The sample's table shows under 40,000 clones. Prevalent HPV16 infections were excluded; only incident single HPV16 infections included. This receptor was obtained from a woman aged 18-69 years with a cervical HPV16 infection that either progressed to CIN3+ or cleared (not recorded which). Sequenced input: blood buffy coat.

The CDR3 sequence is CATTGSRAYEQYF. CDR3 DNA (partial): TGTGCCACAACAGGGTCTAGGGCCTACGAG. The chain has TRBV7-8 and TRBJ2-7, with TRBD1 as a possible D gene (6 bases). The read finishes 3 residues shy of the CDR3 end, and the germline J gene is used to complete it. The V gene lost 10 bases and the J gene lost 2 bases, with 15 bases spanning the gap. Germline-derived CDR1 and CDR2 are SGHVS and FQNEAQ. The CDR3 has 13 amino acids.